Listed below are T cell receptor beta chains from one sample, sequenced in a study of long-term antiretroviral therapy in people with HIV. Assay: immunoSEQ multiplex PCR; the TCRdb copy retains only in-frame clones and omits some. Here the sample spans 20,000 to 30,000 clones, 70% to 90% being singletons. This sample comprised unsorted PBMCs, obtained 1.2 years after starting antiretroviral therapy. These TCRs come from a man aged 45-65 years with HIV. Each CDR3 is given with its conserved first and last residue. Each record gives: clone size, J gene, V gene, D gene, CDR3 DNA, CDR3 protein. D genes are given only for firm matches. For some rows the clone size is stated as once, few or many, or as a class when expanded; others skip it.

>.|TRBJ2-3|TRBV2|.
TGTGCCAGCACCGTCCAGGGCTGGGATACGCAGTATTTT
CASTVQGWDTQYF
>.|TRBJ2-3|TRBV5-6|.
TGTGCCAGCAGCTATGTATCTAGCACAGATACGCAGTATTTT
CASSYVSSTDTQYF
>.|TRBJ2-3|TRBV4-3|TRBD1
TGCGCCAGCAGCCAAGATCATCTGGACAGGGGTTTCACAGATACGCAGTATTTT
CASSQDHLDRGFTDTQYF
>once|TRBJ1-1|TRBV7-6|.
TGTGCCAGCAGCTTCCATACGGGCTCGAACACTGAAGCTTTCTTT
CASSFHTGSNTEAFF
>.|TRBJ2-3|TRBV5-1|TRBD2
TGCGCCAGCAGCCTCTCCCGGACTAGAGGCGATACGCAGTATTTT
CASSLSRTRGDTQYF
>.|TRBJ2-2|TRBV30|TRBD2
TGTGCCTGGAGTGGGGGACTAGCGGGGGGCCCGAACACCGGGGAGCTGTTTTTT
CAWSGGLAGGPNTGELFF
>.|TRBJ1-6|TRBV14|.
TGTGCCAGCAGCCAACAGGGACATTCACCCCTCCACTTT
CASSQQGHSPLHF
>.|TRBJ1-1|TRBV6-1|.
TGTGCCAGCAGTGAGGAGTGGAACACTGAAGCTTTCTTT
CASSEEWNTEAFF
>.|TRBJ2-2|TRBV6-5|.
TGTGCCAGCAGACCCGACTATGGAAGGACCGGGGAGCTGTTTTTT
CASRPDYGRTGELFF
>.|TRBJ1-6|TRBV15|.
TGTGCCACCAGTGCCGGAGGGGGGAATTCACCCCTCCACTTT
CATSAGGGNSPLHF
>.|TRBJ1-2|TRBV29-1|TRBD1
TGCAGCGCCGGGACAGGGTCGCCCATCTTC
CSAGTGSPIF
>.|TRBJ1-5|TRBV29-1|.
TGCAGCGTTTGGGGCGGGAGCAATCAGCCCCAGCATTTT
CSVWGGSNQPQHF
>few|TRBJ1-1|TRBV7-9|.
TGTGCCAGCAGCCCACACGGGCGGGACGGTGAAGCTTTCTTT
CASSPHGRDGEAFF
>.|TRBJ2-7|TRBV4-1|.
TGCGCCAGCAGCCAACAACATGACATACCGGTAAGCTACGAGCAGTACTTC
CASSQQHDIPVSYEQYF
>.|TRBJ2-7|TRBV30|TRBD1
TGTGCCTGCACCGGGACAGGGCCTTCGGAGCAGTACTTC
CACTGTGPSEQYF
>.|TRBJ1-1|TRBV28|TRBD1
TGTGCCAGTAGGCCGCAGACAGGGTGGGAGACTGAAGCTTTCTTT
CASRPQTGWETEAFF
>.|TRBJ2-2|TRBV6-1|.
TGTGCCAGCAGGGACCAGAACACCGGGGAGCTGTTTTTT
CASRDQNTGELFF
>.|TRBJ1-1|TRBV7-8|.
TGTGCCAGCAGCTTAGGGGGCGTCTTGAACACTGAAGCTTTCTTT
CASSLGGVLNTEAFF
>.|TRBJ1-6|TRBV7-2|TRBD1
TGTGCCAGCAGTGACAGGGGTAATTCACCCCTCCACTTT
CASSDRGNSPLHF
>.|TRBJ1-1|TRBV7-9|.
TGTGCCAGCAGCTCCCTAAGCAGGGGAGGGACTGAAGCTTTCTTT
CASSSLSRGGTEAFF
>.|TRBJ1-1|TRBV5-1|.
TGCGCCAGCAGCGGATACAGGGCCGAGAACACTGAAGCTTTCTTT
CASSGYRAENTEAFF
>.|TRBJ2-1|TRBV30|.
TGTGCCTGGAGTAGGAGATCAAGTGAGCAGTTCTTC
CAWSRRSSEQFF
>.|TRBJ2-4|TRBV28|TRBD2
TGTGCCAGCAGTCTCTCGGGGGTGCGGGGGAACATTCAGTACTTC
CASSLSGVRGNIQYF
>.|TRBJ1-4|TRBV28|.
TGTGCCAGCAGTGGAGGACCAGCAACTAATGAAAAACTGTTTTTT
CASSGGPATNEKLFF
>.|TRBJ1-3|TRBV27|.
TGTGCCAGCAGTTTGAGGGGCAACCCCGGGGGAAACACCATATATTTT
CASSLRGNPGGNTIYF
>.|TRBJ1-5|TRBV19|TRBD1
TGTGCCAGTAGTACACAGGGGTTGAACAATCAGCCCCAGCATTTT
CASSTQGLNNQPQHF
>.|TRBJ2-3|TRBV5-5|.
TGTGCCAGCAGCCCTTTAGCAAATTCAGATACGCAGTATTTT
CASSPLANSDTQYF
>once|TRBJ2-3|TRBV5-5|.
TGTGCCAGCAGCCCGAGACCCCCAGGTACGCAGTATTTT
CASSPRPPGTQYF
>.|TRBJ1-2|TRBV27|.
TGTGCCAGCAGCTTCCGGGACGGACGGTATGGCTACACCTTC
CASSFRDGRYGYTF
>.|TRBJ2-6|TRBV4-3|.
TGCGCCAGCAGCCAAGATCTTCGGTCGTTAGGGGAATCTGGGGCCAACGTCCTGACTTTC
CASSQDLRSLGESGANVLTF
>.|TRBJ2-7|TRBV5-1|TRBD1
TGCGCCAGCAGCCTGGGACAGGGGGACTACGAGCAGTACTTC
CASSLGQGDYEQYF
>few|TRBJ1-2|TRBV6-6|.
TGTGCCAGCAGTTACCCACGCGGACAGAGCTATGGCTACACCTTC
CASSYPRGQSYGYTF